Shown below are 27 T cell receptor beta chains from a single sample sequenced in a study of shared clonotypes between healthy human individuals. Sequenced by immunoSEQ multiplex PCR; TCRdb stores in-frame clones only, minus some. This table holds approximately 460,000 clones, approximately 71% found once. Input material: PBMCs. The source of these receptors is a middle-aged woman in good health. Some clones in this sample may be carry-over from other donors' samples.

The rearrangement joins TRBV7-2 to TRBJ1-1; the D gene is possibly TRBD1 (5 bases). This CDR3 comprises 14 residues. V lost 3 bases and J 1 base, leaving 9 bases between the germline ends. In germline, CDR1 is SGHTA, CDR2 FQGNSA. CDR3 bases: TGTGCCAGCAGCTTTCGTGGGGGGAACACTGAAGCTTTCTTT. Translated: CASSFRGGNTEAFF.

The gene calls are TRBV27 and TRBJ2-7; 13 bases are shared with TRBD2. Trimming cost V 0 bases and J 5 bases; bases outside gene matches: 4. Per the germline V gene, CDR1 is MNHEY and CDR2 is SMNVEV (reference sequence). There are 16 residues in the CDR3. The CDR3 protein is CASSLSWTSGSHEQYF. The CDR3 DNA reads as TGTGCCAGCAGTTTATCTTGGACTAGCGGGAGCCACGAGCAGTACTTC.

V and J are TRBV23-1 and TRBJ2-7, with D tentatively TRBD1 (5 bases). TRBV23-1 is labeled an ORF, and its function is uncertain. The length of the CDR3 is 15 residues. The V end lost 0 bases, the J end lost 1 base, and 10 bases lay between the germline ends. The CDR3 DNA follows: TGCGCCAGCAGTCAATCAATGGCAGGGTCCTACGAGCAGTACTTC. Residues: CASSQSMAGSYEQYF.

The chain recombines TRBV7-8 with TRBJ2-2, with 7 bases identical to TRBD2. The junction had 3 bases not matched to a gene; V was cut back by 1 base and J by 7 bases. This CDR3 region has 14 residues. Germline CDR1 reads SGHVS; CDR2 reads FQNEAQ. Written as DNA, the CDR3 is TGTGCCAGCAGCTTAGAGCGGGGTATCGGGGAGCTGTTTTTT. Translated: CASSLERGIGELFF.

This clone appeared many times. The chain uses TRBV2 and TRBJ2-7; TRBD1 aligns across 9 bases. The CDR3 sequence is 13 residues long. V gave up 7 bases and J gave up 1 base; unmatched junction bases: 2. Germline loops: CDR1 SNHLY, CDR2 FYNNEI. CDR3 sequence: CASTDRGSYEQYF. CDR3 coding DNA: TGTGCCAGCACGGACAGGGGATCCTACGAGCAGTACTTC.

The rearrangement joins TRBV9 to TRBJ2-1; TRBD1 matches at 9 bases. Germline assignment: CDR1 SGDLS and CDR2 YYNGEE. J lost 4 bases, V lost 4 bases, and 6 bases had no gene match. This CDR3 has 15 amino acids. CDR3 sequence (DNA): TGTGCCAGCAGCCCTCGGACAGGGGATTACAATGAGCAGTTCTTC. This codes for CASSPRTGDYNEQFF.

The rearrangement joins TRBV6-6 to TRBJ1-5; D is uncertain. CDR3 length: 12 amino acids. Germline CDR1 reads MNHNY; CDR2 reads SVGAGI (reference sequence). V was pared by 5 bases and J by 6 bases, with 8 bases between. In nucleotides, the CDR3 is TGTGCCAGCAGTAAAGGTGGTCAGCCCCAGCATTTT. Protein: CASSKGGQPQHF.

The genes are TRBV4-3 and TRBJ2-1, with D perhaps TRBD2 (5 bases). The CDR3 totals 15 residues. Germline V gene data show CDR1 as LGHNA and CDR2 as YSLEER. The V end lost 0 bases, the J end lost 4 bases, and 10 bases lay between the germline ends. CDR3 sequence reads: CASSQEGLAYNEQFF. The CDR3 nucleotides read TGCGCCAGCAGCCAAGAGGGCCTAGCTTACAATGAGCAGTTCTTC.

A word on this clone: Additional DNA sequences in this sample encode the identical CDR3. The chain couples TRBV4-1 to TRBJ2-3; D unclear. The CDR3 covers 12 residues. CDR1 and CDR2 (germline): MGHRA, YSYEKL. Between the trimmed V and J ends, which lost 3 bases and 6 bases, there was a span of 7 bases. The CDR3 DNA reads TGCGCCAGCAGCCAGCCAACCGATACGCAGTATTTT. It yields the protein CASSQPTDTQYF.

This chain links TRBV11-2 with TRBJ2-6; D call uncertain. This CDR3 is built from 17 residues. The germline V gene has CDR1 SGHAT and CDR2 FQNNGV. V was trimmed by 0 bases and J by 0 bases, leaving 9 bases between them. CDR3 nucleotide sequence: TGTGCCAGCAGCTTAGAATGGGCCGCCTCTGGGGCCAACGTCCTGACTTTC. Translating gives CASSLEWAASGANVLTF.

This rearrangement joins TRBV10-3 to TRBJ2-3; 12 nucleotides match TRBD2. The CDR3 covers 17 residues. V shed 5 bases and J 0 bases; nucleotides not matched to a gene: 6. From germline, CDR1 is ENHRY and CDR2 SYGVKD. The CDR3 here is CAISRGTSGYSTDTQYF. Here the CDR3 DNA reads TGTGCCATCAGTAGGGGGACTAGCGGGTACAGCACAGATACGCAGTATTTT.

The chain couples TRBV7-9 to TRBJ1-5, with unresolved D. The V end was cut by 5 bases, the J end by 1 base, with 12 bases between. Germline values: CDR1 SEHNR, CDR2 FQNEAQ (reference sequence). This CDR3 is built from 15 residues. The CDR3 spells CASSTASGSNQPQHF. CDR3 nucleotide sequence: TGTGCCAGCAGCACCGCAAGTGGAAGCAATCAGCCCCAGCATTTT. Drawing the rest from reference TRBV7-9 and TRBJ1-5, the complete variable domain is DTGVSQNPRHKITKRGQNVTFRCDPISEHNRLYWYRQTLGQGPEFLTYFQNEAQLEKSRLLSDRFSAERPKGSFSTLEIQRTEQGDSAMYLCASSTASGSNQPQHFGDGTRLSIL.

Turning to this clone: This sample includes further DNA sequences coding for the same CDR3. The J gene is TRBJ2-2, the V gene TRBV28; D gene uncertain. The germline CDR1 and CDR2 sequences are MDHEN and SYDVKM. Trimming stripped 3 bases from V and 1 base from J, with 0 bases between. The length of the CDR3 is 12 residues. The CDR3 loop is CASSLNTGELFF. CDR3 coding DNA: TGTGCCAGCAGTTTGAACACCGGGGAGCTGTTTTTT.

A few counts support this clone. J is TRBJ2-1 and V is TRBV10-1; 14 bases fit TRBD2. With V trimmed by 7 bases and J by 13 bases, 9 bases remained unmatched. The CDR3 loop spans 14 amino acids. Germline V lookup: CDR1 WNHNN, CDR2 SYGVQD (reference sequence). CDR3 nucleotides: TGCGCCAGCAACCCGGGACTAGCGGGAGACGACCAGTTCTTC. Translation gives CASNPGLAGDDQFF.

This sequence joins TRBV7-9 and TRBJ2-2; 10 bases agree with TRBD2. Germline loops: CDR1 SEHNR, CDR2 FQNEAQ (reference sequence). V was pared by 6 bases and J by 0 bases, with 4 bases of the junction left unmatched. CDR3 size: 16 residues. CDR3 amino acids: CASSPSGSSNTGELFF. The CDR3 DNA reads TGTGCCAGCAGTCCTAGCGGGAGTTCGAACACCGGGGAGCTGTTTTTT.

The V gene is TRBV29-1, the J gene TRBJ1-1; possibly TRBD1 for D (6 bases). The CDR3 is made up of 14 amino acids. CDR1 SQVTM and CDR2 ANQGSEA come from the germline V gene. The V end lost 4 bases, the J end lost 1 base, and 13 bases lay between the germline ends. CDR3 protein: CSVGPQGPNTEAFF. DNA of the CDR3: TGCAGCGTTGGACCACAGGGACCGAACACTGAAGCTTTCTTT.

The chain has TRBV19 and TRBJ2-3; possibly TRBD1 or TRBD2 for D (6 bases each). The CDR3 extends over 23 amino acids. Germline CDR1 reads LNHDA; CDR2 reads SQIVND (reference sequence). V lost 4 bases to trimming and J lost 0 bases, with 35 bases between them. In DNA form, the CDR3 reads TGTGCCAGTAGTAATAGTCATTTGGGGGGCGACCAGATCTACGGATCTAGCACAGATACGCAGTATTTT. This translates into CASSNSHLGGDQIYGSSTDTQYF. Looking up the rest from reference TRBV19 and TRBJ2-3 gives the full variable domain: DGGITQSPKYLFRKEGQNVTLSCEQNLNHDAMYWYRQDPGQGLRLIYYSQIVNDFQKGDIAEGYSVSREKKESFPLTVTSAQKNPTAFYLCASSNSHLGGDQIYGSSTDTQYFGPGTRLTVL.

This clone was detected only a few times. This likely traces to a read error, being one base from a far larger clone. The chain joins TRBV4-2 to TRBJ2-7, with TRBD2 matching 10 bases. The CDR3 extends over 17 amino acids. CDR1 and CDR2 (germline): LGHNA, YNFKEQ. The CDR3 spells CASSQESPAGGPYKQYF. CDR3 sequence (DNA): TGTGCCAGCAGCCAAGAAAGCCCAGCGGGAGGGCCCTACAAGCAGTACTTC.

This clone was detected only a few times. CDR3 sequence reads: CASSSTGTSVNEQFF. CDR3 bases: TGCGCCAGCAGCTCCACCGGGACTAGCGTCAATGAGCAGTTCTTC. The chain has TRBV5-1 and TRBJ2-1; 10 nucleotides agree with TRBD2. In germline, CDR1 is SGHRS, CDR2 YFSETQ. The CDR3 is made up of 15 amino acids. After removal of 3 bases from V and 6 bases from J, the junction contained 6 bases not matched to a gene. The full variable domain, completed using reference TRBV5-1 and TRBJ2-1, is KAGVTQTPRYLIKTRGQQVTLSCSPISGHRSVSWYQQTPGQGLQFLFEYFSETQRNKGNFPGRFSGRQFSNSRSEMNVSTLELGDSALYLCASSSTGTSVNEQFFGPGTRLTVL.

This sequence joins TRBV10-1 and TRBJ2-5; no clear D. The CDR3 has 14 amino acids. Deletions cut 8 bases from V and 5 bases from J, with 18 bases between. Germline V lookup: CDR1 WNHNN, CDR2 SYGVQD (reference sequence). The CDR3 sequence: CASFLCPSGETQYF. CDR3 in DNA: TGCGCCAGCTTCCTGTGCCCCTCCGGGGAGACCCAGTACTTC.

The chain joins TRBV7-3 to TRBJ2-2, with 8 bases matching TRBD2. This CDR3 has 17 amino acids. The V gene's germline CDR1 is SGHTA and CDR2 FQGTGA. With V trimmed by 4 bases and J by 0 bases, 7 bases remained unmatched. The CDR3 here is CASSYQAGAPNTGELFF. In DNA, the CDR3 is TGTGCCAGCAGCTACCAAGCGGGAGCCCCGAACACCGGGGAGCTGTTTTTT.

The rearrangement joins TRBV10-3 to TRBJ2-7; D may be TRBD1 (5 bases). In germline, CDR1 is ENHRY, CDR2 SYGVKD. This CDR3 spans 15 amino acids. V lost 6 bases and J lost 0, with 15 bases in between. The DNA of the CDR3 is TGTGCCATCAGCCAGGGCCCTCGAACCTCCTACGAGCAGTACTTC. It specifies CAISQGPRTSYEQYF.

This clone came up once. CDR3 in amino acids: CASSADRSNEKLFF. The CDR3 DNA is TGTGCCAGCAGCGCCGACAGGTCTAATGAAAAACTGTTTTTT. V gene TRBV2 combines with J gene TRBJ1-4, with D possibly TRBD1 on 6 matching bases. The CDR3 consists of 14 residues. V was shortened by 6 bases and J by 3 bases, with 11 bases between the two germline ends. Germline CDR1 and CDR2: SNHLY and FYNNEI. The variable domain in full, completed from reference TRBV2 and TRBJ1-4, reads EPEVTQTPSHQVTQMGQEVILRCVPISNHLYFYWYRQILGQKVEFLVSFYNNEISEKSEIFDDQFSVERPDGSNFTLKIRSTKLEDSAMYFCASSADRSNEKLFFGSGTQLSVL.

The V and J genes are TRBV18 and TRBJ2-1; the match to TRBD2 covers 8 bases. There are 15 residues in the CDR3. Looked up from germline, CDR1 is KGHSH and CDR2 is LQKENI. Trimming removed 3 bases from V and 9 bases from J; junction bases left unmatched: 10. The CDR3, as DNA: TGTGCCAGCTCACCGAACCTGGGACTAGAGGTTGAGCAGTTCTTC. It encodes CASSPNLGLEVEQFF.

The chain has TRBV7-3 and TRBJ2-5; no clear D gene. Germline CDR1 SGHTA, CDR2 FQGTGA. The CDR3 has 13 residues. V shed 5 bases and J shed 5 bases, with 12 bases lying between them. The CDR3 DNA reads TGTGCCAGCAGCATCCGAGCAACGGAGACCCAGTACTTC. Encoded protein: CASSIRATETQYF. Variable domain in full (rest from reference TRBV7-3 and TRBJ2-5): GAGVSQTPSNKVTEKGKYVELRCDPISGHTALYWYRQSLGQGPEFLIYFQGTGAADDSGLPNDRFFAVRPEGSVSTLKIQRTERGDSAVYLCASSIRATETQYFGPGTRLLVL.

V usage is TRBV7-8 and J usage is TRBJ2-7; tentatively, D is TRBD1 or TRBD2 (6 bases each). Trimming took off 5 bases at V and 5 bases at J, with 13 bases between the two ends. The CDR3 is 13 residues long. Germline values: CDR1 SGHVS, CDR2 FQNEAQ. CDR3 residues: CASSLPGGHEQYF. Here the CDR3 DNA reads TGTGCCAGCAGCCTCCCCGGGGGCCACGAGCAGTACTTC.

This clone came up once. A far larger clone differs by one base, so this is likely a read error. The CDR3 region has the DNA TGCAGCGTGGCCACAAGGGGCTCCTACGAGCAGTACTTC. It translates to CSVATRGSYEQYF. The rearrangement uses TRBV29-1 and TRBJ2-7, with TRBD1 as a possible D gene (5 bases). This CDR3 contains 13 residues. V lost 6 bases, J lost 0 bases, and 12 bases lay in between. The germline gives CDR1 SQVTM, CDR2 ANQGSEA.